The count of the clone carrying this TCR beta chain is one. This sample was taken from a study of cytomegalovirus exposure and HLA in healthy donors. Both 60 Vbeta primers and 13 Jbeta primers went into the PCR. Generated by immunoSEQ multiplex PCR, the TCRdb table keeps only in-frame clones and is missing some. The table records 60,000 to 75,000 clones, roughly 74% of them present only once. Trimming shortened V by 1 base and J by 2 bases, and 11 bases separated the two germline ends. Looked up from germline, CDR1 is SNHLY and CDR2 is FYNNEI. The CDR3 is 15 residues long. The TCR originated in a woman aged 25 to 39 in good health and CMV-seropositive. The chain uses TRBV2 and TRBJ2-5; D possibly corresponds to TRBD2 (6 bases). Sequencing used PBMCs. The CDR3 bases are TGTGCCAGCAGTGAAGAGGGGCTAGCGCAAGAGACCCAGTACTTC. Amino acid sequence: CASSEEGLAQETQYF. The full variable domain, in which reference TRBV2 and TRBJ2-5 provide the parts outside the CDR3, is EPEVTQTPSHQVTQMGQEVILRCVPISNHLYFYWYRQILGQKVEFLVSFYNNEISEKSEIFDDQFSVERPDGSNFTLKIRSTKLEDSAMYFCASSEEGLAQETQYFGPGTRLLVL.